Listed below are T cell receptor beta chains from one sample, sequenced in a study of CD8+CD57+ T cells in acquired aplastic anemia. TCRdb ran MiXCR on the reads and lists one entry per CDR3 protein. The sample has about 98,000 distinct CDR3 sequences, less than 75% seen once. Material for sequencing was sorted CD4+, CD8+, or CD8+CD57+ T cells (not recorded which) from PBMCs. The receptors derive from a human donor with aplastic anemia. Both conserved end residues are part of each CDR3.

TRBV10-1	TRBJ1-3	CASRDSVDRVGNTIYF
TRBV7-9	TRBJ1-2	CASSLVYGYTF
TRBV19	TRBJ2-1	CASLDSGGAPNEQFF
TRBV24-1	TRBJ1-2	CATSDLVGYGYTF
TRBV20-1	TRBJ2-3	CSASTLAGVSDTQYF
TRBV12-3/TRBV12-4	TRBJ1-4	CASTHGTREKLFF
TRBV29-1	TRBJ2-3	CSVSSGGDTQYF
TRBV7-6	TRBJ2-1	CASSLAAGKVNEQFF
TRBV2	TRBJ2-5	CASSLGLESETQYF
TRBV6-1	TRBJ2-7	CASSEGQGWRYF
TRBV2	TRBJ2-7	CASSEAAISALYEQYF
TRBV7-3	TRBJ1-2	CASSPGPTTNYGYTF
TRBV6-1	TRBJ2-7	CASSPTPSYEKYF
TRBV7-6	TRBJ1-3	CASSLADRNTIYF
TRBV7-2	TRBJ2-1	CASSLAGAISYNEQFF
TRBV5-1	TRBJ2-7	CASSLATGMVDYEQYF
TRBV20-1	TRBJ2-3	CSAQTASTDTQYF
TRBV7-8	TRBJ2-7	CASSLGRVAYEQYF
TRBV29-1	TRBJ2-1	CSVAGLAGRNEQFF
TRBV20-1	TRBJ2-7	CSARDSGGPVKQYF
TRBV20-1	TRBJ2-4	CSPGAVAKNIQYF
TRBV15	TRBJ1-2	CATSRDGPGSYGYTF
TRBV2	TRBJ1-5	CASRTKGQGSNQPQHF
TRBV11-2	TRBJ2-3	CASSLGTGMMISDTQYF
TRBV19	TRBJ2-1	CASSTGPIYNEQFF
TRBV9	TRBJ2-5	CASSDPYREETQYF
TRBV29-1	TRBJ1-4	CSVQPSLGEKLFF
TRBV7-2	TRBJ1-3	CASRRGTGNTIYF
TRBV19	TRBJ2-7	CASNGEGYEQYF
TRBV7-9	TRBJ2-7	CASGGDQGTYEQYF
TRBV2	NA	CASRDTGLSYEQYF
TRBV6-6	TRBJ1-4	CASSLSQPLFNEKLFF
TRBV20-1	TRBJ2-3	CSARDPPVTGTGGADTQYF
TRBV19	TRBJ2-7	CASSMRVVDEQYF
TRBV24-1	TRBJ2-1	CATSDPSTSGDEQFF
TRBV2	TRBJ2-7	CASSEGGLSEQYF
TRBV24-1	TRBJ2-1	CATSDLDRLSSYNEQFF
TRBV10-3	TRBJ1-1	CAIMGRLDTEAFF
TRBV2	TRBJ1-2	CASSFDRDNYGYTF
TRBV2	TRBJ2-2	CASRGQANTGELFF
TRBV29-1	TRBJ1-5	CSVKNSNQPQHF
TRBV11-2	TRBJ2-6	CASSLDGVWGINVLTF
TRBV24-1	TRBJ2-1	CATSDIGGSYNEQFF
TRBV7-6	TRBJ1-6	CASSLSVESPLHF
TRBV2	TRBJ1-6	CASRWSGLNSPLHF
TRBV9	TRBJ2-1	CASSVGLAAYNEQFF
TRBV20-1	TRBJ2-3	CSATSPRGTDTQYF
TRBV25-1	TRBJ1-1	CASSEFQDTEAFF
TRBV2	TRBJ2-7	CASSASGSPYEQYF
TRBV12-3/TRBV12-4	TRBJ1-1	CASSWAGGRGTEAFF
TRBV15	TRBJ2-3	CATSRDPADTQYF
TRBV14	TRBJ1-2	CASSQEQADLDYGYTF
TRBV6-4	TRBJ1-2	CASSDGGGGRWLYGYTF
TRBV10-1	TRBJ2-3	CASRESSSTDTQYF
TRBV20-1	TRBJ2-2	CSARDWASGDTGELFF
TRBV20-1	TRBJ2-1	CSASLRSSYNEQFF
TRBV19	TRBJ2-7	CASSPGHSEGSYEQYF